This TCR beta chain was sequenced in a study of blood T cell repertoires in COVID-19. As for the study in general: T cells, B-cell-depleted T cells, or PBMCs supplied cDNA or gDNA.

Per germline, CDR1 MNHEY and CDR2 SVGAGI. V was cut by 2 bases and J by 7 bases, with 14 bases left in between. This CDR3 spans 14 amino acids. Clones were read by immunoSEQ multiplex PCR, and TCRdb kept only the in-frame ones, dropping some. Of 300,000 to 350,000 clones in the sample, roughly 87% are singletons; the top ten hold 8.5% to 10%. The J gene is TRBJ1-2, the V gene TRBV6-5; weak D call: TRBD1 (6 bases). Sequenced sample: PBMCs or T cells enriched from blood (not recorded which). The clonotype originates from a woman aged 18-29 years who had recovered from COVID-19. CDR3 sequence: CASSYDGRGRGYTF. For the CDR3, the DNA is TGTGCCAGCAGTTACGATGGCAGGGGACGTGGCTACACCTTC.